The 4 T cell receptor beta chains reported below all come from one sample, sequenced in a study of T-cell memory formation after mild COVID-19. TCRdb redid the calling of the 5' RACE reads with MiXCR, one entry per CDR3 protein. The repertoire has under 350,000 distinct CDR3 sequences, 15% to 20% of them found once; the top ten carry 20% to 25%. The sequencing input was PBMCs or a T cell subset sorted from them (not recorded which). The receptors originated from a man between 18 and 29 years old who had mild COVID-19 (a few samples of this study predate the infection). Cell type and time point are not known.

The rearrangement joins TRBV6-2 or TRBV6-3 to TRBJ1-6, with D unresolved. V lost 2 bases to trimming and J lost 8 bases, with 4 bases between them. Germline V gene sequence: CDR1 MNHEY, CDR2 SVGEGT. CDR3 length: 12 residues. For the CDR3, the DNA is TGTGCCAGCAGTTACGGGGATTCACCCCTCCACTTT. This sequence encodes CASSYGDSPLHF.

The gene calls are TRBV4-1 and TRBJ2-3; D not certain. Germline V lookup: CDR1 MGHRA, CDR2 YSYEKL. The CDR3 extends over 17 amino acids. V was trimmed by 1 base and J by 0 bases, leaving 14 bases between them. This chain's CDR3 is CASSQVIGPSSTDTQYF. The CDR3, as DNA: TGCGCCAGCAGCCAAGTAATCGGCCCCAGTAGCACAGATACGCAGTATTTT.

This clonotype was observed at least ten times. The chain carries TRBV6-5 and TRBJ2-7; the D gene is possibly TRBD1 (5 bases). The CDR3 spans 14 residues. V dropped 0 bases and J dropped 6 bases, with 12 bases sitting between them. The germline V gene encodes CDR1 MNHEY and CDR2 SVGAGI. The CDR3 coding sequence is TGTGCCAGCAGTTACTCCCCCGCAGGGTCCGAGCAGTACTTC. Its protein is CASSYSPAGSEQYF.

This clonotype was seen only a few times. The CDR3 bases are TGCAGTGCTAGAGATATCGAAGAGACCCAGTACTTC. Translation gives CSARDIEETQYF. This rearrangement joins TRBV20-1 to TRBJ2-5; D remains ambiguous. Trimming removed 0 bases at V and 3 bases at J, with 5 bases between. The germline CDR1 and CDR2 sequences are DFQATT and SNEGSKA (reference sequence). This CDR3 region has 12 residues.